Presented here are 27 T cell receptor beta chains from one specimen sequenced in a study of T cells in localized non-small cell lung cancer. Profiled with immunoSEQ multiplex PCR; TCRdb holds only in-frame clones, not every one. Among roughly 26,000 clones listed, 81% were seen once. Here the sequenced sample was peripheral blood, taken before any cancer treatment. Every receptor here comes from a man between 40 and 70 years old with stage III squamous cell lung carcinoma.

The rearrangement joins TRBV5-4 to TRBJ2-5; D possibly corresponds to TRBD2 (5 bases). Trimming left V 4 bases short and J 4 bases short, with 17 bases between. Germline lookup yields CDR1 SGHNT and CDR2 YYREEE (reference sequence). The CDR3 is 15 residues long. CDR3 sequence reads: CASSPFMEASETQYF. CDR3 nucleotides: TGTGCCAGCAGCCCTTTTATGGAGGCATCAGAGACCCAGTACTTC.

For the CDR3, the DNA is TGTGCCAGTAGTATCGGGGCTCGTGATTTAGTGAACACTGAAGCTTTCTTT. This encodes CASSIGARDLVNTEAFF. The chain has TRBV19 and TRBJ1-1; D is possibly TRBD1 (5 bases). This CDR3 is 17 amino acids long. The germline CDR1 and CDR2 sequences are LNHDA and SQIVND (reference sequence). V gave up 3 bases and J gave up 0 bases, with 17 bases separating them.

The chain carries TRBV11-3 and TRBJ2-4; D possibly uses TRBD1 or TRBD2 (5 bases each). Germline CDR1 SGHNT, CDR2 YENEEA. The V and J ends lost 1 base and 5 bases respectively, with 12 bases between them. The CDR3 length is 15 residues. The chain's CDR3 is CASSLGGDAQNIQYF. The CDR3 region has the DNA TGTGCCAGCAGCTTAGGAGGGGACGCGCAAAACATTCAGTACTTC.

The rearrangement joins TRBV7-3 to TRBJ2-1; TRBD2 matches 10 bases. After removal of 5 bases from V and 3 bases from J, the junction contained 7 bases not matched to a gene. The CDR3 is 16 amino acids. Per the germline V gene, CDR1 is SGHTA and CDR2 is FQGTGA. This chain's CDR3 is CASSLLAGTYYNEQFF. The CDR3 nucleotides are TGTGCCAGCAGCCTACTAGCGGGGACTTACTACAATGAGCAGTTCTTC.

The V gene is TRBV4-1, the J gene TRBJ1-5, with D hard to call. CDR1 MGHRA and CDR2 YSYEKL come from the germline V gene. The length of the CDR3 is 14 residues. The V and J ends lost 4 bases and 7 bases respectively, with 14 bases between them. CDR3 DNA sequence: TGCGCCAGCAGCCTTAGCGGGCCAGGACAGCCCCAGCATTTT. It yields the protein CASSLSGPGQPQHF.

The chain combines TRBV5-1 with TRBJ2-2; 7 positions agree with TRBD1. The junction had 6 bases not matched to a gene; V was cut back by 3 bases and J by 4 bases. This CDR3 spans 15 amino acids. Germline-derived CDR1 and CDR2 are SGHRS and YFSETQ. The CDR3 DNA sequence: TGCGCCAGCAGCTCCGGACAGGCCCGCACCGGGGAGCTGTTTTTT. It translates to CASSSGQARTGELFF.

The chain has TRBV4-1 and TRBJ2-1, with D possibly matching TRBD2 (5 bases). CDR1 is MGHRA and CDR2 is YSYEKL in the germline V gene. This CDR3 region has 14 residues. Trimming removed 3 bases from V and 5 bases from J, with 11 bases in between. CDR3 nucleotide sequence: TGCGCCAGCAGCCACCTGACGGGGAACAATGAGCAGTTCTTC. Translating gives CASSHLTGNNEQFF.

The chain recombines TRBV2 with TRBJ1-5; D ambiguous. V was cut by 4 bases and J by 0 bases, with 7 bases left in between. This CDR3 has 14 amino acids. Germline V gene lookup returns CDR1 SNHLY and CDR2 FYNNEI. CDR3 region: CASSGGNSNQPQHF. The CDR3 nucleotides read TGTGCCAGCAGTGGGGGAAATAGCAATCAGCCCCAGCATTTT.

The chain is built from TRBV6-5 and TRBJ1-1; no clear D gene. The CDR3 is 13 amino acids. Trimming cost V 7 bases and J 7 bases, with 16 bases left between them. Germline V lookup: CDR1 MNHEY, CDR2 SVGAGI. The CDR3, as DNA: TGTGCCAGCACCCAGACCCACAGAGGTGAAGCTTTCTTT. Protein sequence: CASTQTHRGEAFF.

V and J are TRBV19 and TRBJ2-7; TRBD1 is a possible D gene (5 bases). Trimming removed 8 bases from V and 2 bases from J, with 10 bases in between. Germline V CDR1 and CDR2: LNHDA, SQIVND (reference sequence). The CDR3 contains 12 residues. The CDR3 loop is CASGTGAYEQYF. CDR3 coding DNA: TGTGCCAGTGGTACAGGCGCCTACGAGCAGTACTTC. Full variable domain (missing parts from reference TRBV19 and TRBJ2-7): DGGITQSPKYLFRKEGQNVTLSCEQNLNHDAMYWYRQDPGQGLRLIYYSQIVNDFQKGDIAEGYSVSREKKESFPLTVTSAQKNPTAFYLCASGTGAYEQYFGPGTRLTVT.

The chain links TRBV27 to TRBJ2-7; 8 bases agree with TRBD2. The trim removed 5 bases at V and 5 bases at J, leaving 5 bases unmatched. The CDR3 extends over 13 amino acids. Looked up from germline, CDR1 is MNHEY and CDR2 is SMNVEV (reference sequence). As DNA, the CDR3 is TGTGCCAGCAGTGTCCGGGGGGGGCACGAGCAGTACTTC. It codes for CASSVRGGHEQYF.

The chain has TRBV19 and TRBJ2-3, with 9 bases lining up with TRBD2. The CDR3 is 15 amino acids. The V gene end was trimmed by 10 bases and the J gene end by 7 bases; junction bases not matched to a gene: 15. Per the germline V gene, CDR1 is LNHDA and CDR2 is SQIVND (reference sequence). CDR3 region: CATQPGGRASNTQYF. The CDR3 DNA reads as TGTGCCACCCAACCGGGCGGGAGGGCCTCCAATACGCAGTATTTT.

The table lists this clone with a count of one. This chain uses TRBV2 with TRBJ1-1; weak D call: TRBD1 (5 bases). The V gene's germline CDR1 is SNHLY and CDR2 FYNNEI. The CDR3 totals 14 residues. Trimming removed 7 bases from V and 0 bases from J, with 12 bases in between. The CDR3 DNA follows: TGTGCCAGCAAAAGACCAGGGATGAACACTGAAGCTTTCTTT. Its translation: CASKRPGMNTEAFF.

This chain uses TRBV19 with TRBJ2-1; 9 bases are a match to TRBD2. The CDR3 contains 23 residues. J was trimmed by 0 bases and V by 6 bases; bases with no gene match: 27. CDR1 LNHDA and CDR2 SQIVND come from the germline V gene (reference sequence). The CDR3 coding sequence is TGTGCCAGTAGCACACCAGACAGGGTAAAAGCGCTAGCGGGGTTCCGCTCCTACAATGAGCAGTTCTTC. Its translation is CASSTPDRVKALAGFRSYNEQFF.

This clone appeared a few times. CDR3 nucleotides: TGTGCCATCAGTGAGTCAACGGTAAGCAATCAGCCCCAGCATTTT. This codes for CAISESTVSNQPQHF. The J gene is TRBJ1-5, the V gene TRBV10-3; D unclear. Germline V lookup: CDR1 ENHRY, CDR2 SYGVKD. Trimming took 0 bases from V and 1 from J, leaving 7 bases between them. The CDR3 runs to 15 residues.

The chain's CDR3 is CASSFIGGEAFF. CDR3 nucleotide sequence: TGTGCCAGCAGCTTCATTGGGGGCGAAGCTTTCTTT. The J gene is TRBJ1-1, the V gene TRBV11-2; D is possibly TRBD1 (6 bases). From germline, CDR1 is SGHAT and CDR2 FQNNGV. The CDR3 contains 12 residues. V gave up 3 bases and J gave up 8 bases, with 10 bases separating them.

The V and J genes are TRBV30 and TRBJ1-1; no definite D call. Germline loops: CDR1 GTSNPN, CDR2 SVGIG (reference sequence). The CDR3 spans 13 residues. With 0 bases removed from V and 1 base from J, the gap between germline ends came to 6 bases. The CDR3 here is CAWSVEANTEAFF. The CDR3 DNA is TGTGCCTGGAGTGTTGAAGCGAACACTGAAGCTTTCTTT.

The chain is built from TRBV29-1 and TRBJ1-1; D gene unclear. The CDR3 contains 16 residues. V lost 1 base and J lost 0, with 15 bases in between. Looked up from germline, CDR1 is SQVTM and CDR2 is ANQGSEA. The CDR3 nucleotides are TGCAGCGTTGAAGGGCTCGAAGGAGTCGTGAACACTGAAGCTTTCTTT. It is translated as CSVEGLEGVVNTEAFF.

This chain connects TRBV19 to TRBJ1-1; D is uncertain. Germline CDR1 LNHDA, CDR2 SQIVND (reference sequence). CDR3 length: 16 residues. V lost 5 bases, J lost 0 bases, and 16 bases lay in between. In nucleotides, the CDR3 is TGTGCCAGTAGTCCTCATCGGGAACTGCTGAACACTGAAGCTTTCTTT. Translation: CASSPHRELLNTEAFF.

For the CDR3, the DNA is TGTGCCAGCAGTGATGGGACAGGGGGCGTCTATGGCTACACCTTC. It is translated as CASSDGTGGVYGYTF. The J gene is TRBJ1-2, the V gene TRBV25-1; 12 bases are a match to TRBD1. The junction had 3 bases not matched to a gene; V was cut back by 3 bases and J by 4 bases. Germline V gene data show CDR1 as MGHDK and CDR2 as SYGVNS. The CDR3 spans 15 residues.

The V call is TRBV19, the J call TRBJ2-1; D might be TRBD2 (7 bases). Germline lookup yields CDR1 LNHDA and CDR2 SQIVND (reference sequence). V lost 6 bases, J lost 3 bases, and 24 bases lay in between. The CDR3 has 18 residues. The CDR3 DNA is TGTGCCAGTAGACTCCGGGCGGGGGCTGGTGGGGTCTACAATGAGCAGTTCTTC. It codes for CASRLRAGAGGVYNEQFF.

The chain uses TRBV4-1 and TRBJ2-7, with D perhaps TRBD2 (6 bases). CDR3 length: 14 residues. V lost 4 bases, J lost 2 bases, and 12 bases lay in between. Germline CDR1 reads MGHRA; CDR2 reads YSYEKL. For the CDR3, the DNA is TGCGCCAGCAGCCGGTCTAGCGCGACCTACGAGCAGTACTTC. Translating gives CASSRSSATYEQYF.

This clone has a single count. The V and J genes are TRBV9 and TRBJ2-3; 7 nucleotides align to TRBD2. The CDR3 is 15 amino acids. CDR1 SGDLS and CDR2 YYNGEE come from the germline V gene. J was trimmed by 5 bases and V by 3 bases; bases with no gene match: 9. CDR3 residues: CASSERVVAGDTQYF. For the CDR3, the DNA is TGTGCCAGCAGCGAGCGTGTGGTAGCGGGAGATACGCAGTATTTT. The full variable domain, in which reference TRBV9 and TRBJ2-3 provide the parts outside the CDR3, is DSGVTQTPKHLITATGQRVTLRCSPRSGDLSVYWYQQSLDQGLQFLIQYYNGEERAKGNILERFSAQQFPDLHSELNLSSLELGDSALYFCASSERVVAGDTQYFGPGTRLTVL.

V gene TRBV5-8 combines with J gene TRBJ1-2; TRBD1 agrees at 8 bases. The V gene's germline CDR1 is SGHTS and CDR2 YDEGEE. This CDR3 region has 15 residues. V lost 1 base and J lost 7; bases outside the gene matches: 9. The CDR3 coding sequence is TGTGCCAGCAGCTTGTTGACAGGGGATCTAGGTGGCTACACCTTC. Its translation is CASSLLTGDLGGYTF. The full variable domain, its missing parts supplied by reference TRBV5-8 and TRBJ1-2, is EAGVTQSPTHLIKTRGQQATLRCSPISGHTSVYWYQQALGLGLQFLLWYDEGEERNRGNFPPRFSGRQFPNYSSELNVNALELEDSALYLCASSLLTGDLGGYTFGSGTRLTVV.

The chain combines TRBV6-5 with TRBJ1-6, with TRBD1 as a possible D gene (5 bases). Germline-derived CDR1 and CDR2 are MNHEY and SVGAGI. V gave up 7 bases and J gave up 7 bases, with 11 bases separating them. CDR3 length: 13 amino acids. The CDR3 DNA reads as TGTGCCAGCACCCCGGGGGGGAATTCACCCCTCCACTTT. Encoded protein: CASTPGGNSPLHF.

The V call is TRBV4-1, the J call TRBJ2-1; no firm D call. CDR1 is MGHRA and CDR2 is YSYEKL in the germline V gene. The CDR3 length is 11 residues. V lost 1 base and J lost 8, with 3 bases in between. CDR3 in amino acids: CASSQGHEQFF. The DNA of the CDR3 is TGCGCCAGCAGCCAAGGGCATGAGCAGTTCTTC.

In its sample, this clone was seen a few times. The chain links TRBV7-6 to TRBJ1-1; D unresolved. Germline V gene lookup returns CDR1 SGHVS and CDR2 FNYEAQ. This CDR3 spans 15 amino acids. The V gene lost 2 bases and the J gene lost 1 base, with 11 bases spanning the gap. CDR3 residues: CASSLRESGNTEAFF. The CDR3, as DNA: TGTGCCAGCAGCTTACGGGAGAGCGGGAACACTGAAGCTTTCTTT.